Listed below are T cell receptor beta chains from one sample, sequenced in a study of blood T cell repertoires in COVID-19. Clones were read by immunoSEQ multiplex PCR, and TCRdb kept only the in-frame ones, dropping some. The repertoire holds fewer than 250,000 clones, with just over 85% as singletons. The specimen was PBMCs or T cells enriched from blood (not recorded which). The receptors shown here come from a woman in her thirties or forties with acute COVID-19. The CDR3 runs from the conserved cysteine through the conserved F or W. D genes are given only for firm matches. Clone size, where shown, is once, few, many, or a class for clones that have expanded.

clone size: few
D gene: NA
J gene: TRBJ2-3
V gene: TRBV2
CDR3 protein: CASKRERTDTQYF
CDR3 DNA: TGTGCCAGCAAACGGGAGAGGACAGATACGCAGTATTTT

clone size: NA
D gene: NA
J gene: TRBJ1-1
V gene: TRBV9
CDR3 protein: CASRGEGVGTEAFF
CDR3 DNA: TGTGCCAGCAGAGGGGAAGGGGTTGGCACTGAAGCTTTCTTT

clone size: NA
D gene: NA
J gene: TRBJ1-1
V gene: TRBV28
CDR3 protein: CASTLKNTEAFF
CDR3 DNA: TGTGCCAGCACTCTAAAGAACACTGAAGCTTTCTTT

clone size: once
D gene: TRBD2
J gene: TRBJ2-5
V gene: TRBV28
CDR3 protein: CASSWAQLAVGETQYF
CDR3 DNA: TGTGCCAGCAGTTGGGCCCAACTAGCGGTCGGGGAGACCCAGTACTTC

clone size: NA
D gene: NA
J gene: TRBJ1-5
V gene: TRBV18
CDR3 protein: CASSPRGLDQPQHF
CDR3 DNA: TGTGCCAGCTCACCCAGGGGCCTTGATCAGCCCCAGCATTTT

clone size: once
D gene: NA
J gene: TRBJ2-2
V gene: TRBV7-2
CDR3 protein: CASSLQGIGTGELFF
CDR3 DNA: TGTGCCAGCAGCCTCCAGGGGATAGGTACCGGGGAGCTGTTTTTT

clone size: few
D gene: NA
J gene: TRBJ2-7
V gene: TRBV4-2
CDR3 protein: CASSQGRAGQVGYEQYF
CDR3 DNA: TGTGCCAGCAGCCAAGGGCGGGCTGGCCAGGTTGGGTACGAGCAGTACTTC

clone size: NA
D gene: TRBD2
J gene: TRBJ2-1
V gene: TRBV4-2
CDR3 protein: CASSQDPQMVAGGGYNEQFF
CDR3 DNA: TGTGCCAGCAGCCAAGATCCCCAGATGGTAGCGGGAGGAGGGTACAATGAGCAGTTCTTC

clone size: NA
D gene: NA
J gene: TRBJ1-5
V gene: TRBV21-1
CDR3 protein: CASSKAGSRGLPQPQHF
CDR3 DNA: TGTGCCAGCAGCAAAGCGGGAAGCCGGGGACTTCCTCAGCCCCAGCATTTT

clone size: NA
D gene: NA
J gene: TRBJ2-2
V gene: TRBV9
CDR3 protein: CASSVDSGGELFF
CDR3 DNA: TGTGCCAGCAGCGTAGATTCCGGGGGGGAGCTGTTTTTT

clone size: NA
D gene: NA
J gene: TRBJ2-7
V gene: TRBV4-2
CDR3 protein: CASSLVGGWEQYF
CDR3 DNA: TGTGCCAGCAGCCTGGTGGGGGGTTGGGAGCAGTACTTC

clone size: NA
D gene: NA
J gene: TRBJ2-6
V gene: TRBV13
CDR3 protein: CASSARSSGANVLTF
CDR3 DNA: TGTGCCAGCAGCGCCCGTAGCTCTGGGGCCAACGTCCTGACTTTC

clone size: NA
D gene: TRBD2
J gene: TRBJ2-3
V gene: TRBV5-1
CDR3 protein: CAPGGGTDTQYF
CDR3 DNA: TGCGCCCCTGGGGGAGGGACAGATACGCAGTATTTT

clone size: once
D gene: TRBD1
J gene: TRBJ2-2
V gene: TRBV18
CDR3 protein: CASSVSGTGVTGELFF
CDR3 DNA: TGTGCCAGCTCAGTATCCGGGACAGGGGTAACCGGGGAGCTGTTTTTT

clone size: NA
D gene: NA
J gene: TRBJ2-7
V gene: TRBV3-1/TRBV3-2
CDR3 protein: CASSLGSGAYEQYF
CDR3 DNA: TGTGCCAGCAGCCTTGGCTCGGGGGCCTACGAGCAGTACTTC

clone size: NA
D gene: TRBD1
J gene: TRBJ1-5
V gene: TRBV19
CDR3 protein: CASSIGRTGDQPQHF
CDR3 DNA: TGTGCCAGTAGTATTGGCAGGACAGGAGATCAGCCCCAGCATTTT

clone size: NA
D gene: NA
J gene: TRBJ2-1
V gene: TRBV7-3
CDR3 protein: CASSLLGGNNNEQFF
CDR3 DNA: TGTGCCAGCAGCTTACTCGGAGGTAATAACAATGAGCAGTTCTTC

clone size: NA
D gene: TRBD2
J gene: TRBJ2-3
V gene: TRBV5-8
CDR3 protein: CASIWGTSGADTQYF
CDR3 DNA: TGTGCCAGCATCTGGGGGACTAGCGGAGCAGATACGCAGTATTTT

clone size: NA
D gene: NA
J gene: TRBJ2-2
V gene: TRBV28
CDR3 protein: CASSPTGRGPTGELFF
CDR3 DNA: TGTGCCAGCAGTCCGACGGGCAGGGGACCCACCGGGGAGCTGTTTTTT

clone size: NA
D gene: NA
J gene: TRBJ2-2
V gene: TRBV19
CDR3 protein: CASSSTGSGTGELFF
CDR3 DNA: TGTGCCAGTAGTTCCACAGGGTCGGGGACCGGGGAGCTGTTTTTT

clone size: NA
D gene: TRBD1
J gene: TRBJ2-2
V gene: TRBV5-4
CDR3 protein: CASRQWTGPNTGELFF
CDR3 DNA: TGTGCCAGCAGACAGTGGACAGGCCCGAACACCGGGGAGCTGTTTTTT

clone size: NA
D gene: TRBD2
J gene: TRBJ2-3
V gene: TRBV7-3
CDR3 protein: CASSPRLAGGLSADTQYF
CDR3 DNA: TGTGCCAGCAGCCCACGACTAGCGGGAGGCCTGTCCGCAGATACGCAGTATTTT

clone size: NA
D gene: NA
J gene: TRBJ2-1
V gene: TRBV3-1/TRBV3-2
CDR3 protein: CASSPRAGTYNEQFF
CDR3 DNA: TGTGCCAGCAGCCCGCGAGCCGGGACTTACAATGAGCAGTTCTTC

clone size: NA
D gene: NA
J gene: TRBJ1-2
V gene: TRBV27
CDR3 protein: CASSIGRQGRDGYTF
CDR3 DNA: TGTGCCAGCAGTATCGGGCGGCAGGGGAGGGATGGCTACACCTTC

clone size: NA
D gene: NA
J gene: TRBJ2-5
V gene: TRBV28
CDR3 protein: CASRSRGRGETQYF
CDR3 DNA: TGTGCCAGCAGGTCCAGGGGCCGGGGAGAGACCCAGTACTTC

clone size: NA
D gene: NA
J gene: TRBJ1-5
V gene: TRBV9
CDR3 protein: CASSQGSGINQPQHF
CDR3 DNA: TGTGCCAGCAGCCAAGGTTCGGGGATCAATCAGCCCCAGCATTTT

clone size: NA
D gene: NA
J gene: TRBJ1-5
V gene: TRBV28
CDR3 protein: CASSLGGLISGNQPQHF
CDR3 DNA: TGTGCCAGCAGTTTGGGGGGTCTCATATCAGGGAATCAGCCCCAGCATTTT

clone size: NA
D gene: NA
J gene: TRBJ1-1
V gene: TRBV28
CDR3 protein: CASKGHINTEAFF
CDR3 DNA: TGTGCCAGCAAGGGACACATAAACACTGAAGCTTTCTTT

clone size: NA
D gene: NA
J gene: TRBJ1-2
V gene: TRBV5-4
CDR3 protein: CASRDGLGNYGYTF
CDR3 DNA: TGTGCCAGCAGAGACGGTTTGGGCAACTATGGCTACACCTTC

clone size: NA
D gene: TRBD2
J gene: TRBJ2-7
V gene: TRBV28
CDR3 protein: CASRGTNSYEQYF
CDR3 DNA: TGTGCCAGCAGGGGGACTAACTCCTACGAGCAGTACTTC

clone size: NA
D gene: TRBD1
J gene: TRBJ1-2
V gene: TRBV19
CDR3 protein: CASSIGTGAMERYTF
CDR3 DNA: TGTGCCAGTAGTATCGGTACAGGGGCCATGGAGCGCTACACCTTC

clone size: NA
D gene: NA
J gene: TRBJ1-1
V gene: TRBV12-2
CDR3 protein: CASRLQMAGHLNTEAFF
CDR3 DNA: TGTGCAAGTCGCTTACAAATGGCTGGACACCTGAACACTGAAGCTTTCTTT

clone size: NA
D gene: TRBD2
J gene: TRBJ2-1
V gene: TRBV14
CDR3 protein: CASSQVTSGSRGEQFF
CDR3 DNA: TGTGCCAGCAGCCAAGTTACTAGCGGGAGTCGAGGTGAGCAGTTCTTC

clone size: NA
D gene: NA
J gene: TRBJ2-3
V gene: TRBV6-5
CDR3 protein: CASSYSRDTDTQYF
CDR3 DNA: TGTGCCAGCAGTTACTCGCGGGACACAGATACGCAGTATTTT

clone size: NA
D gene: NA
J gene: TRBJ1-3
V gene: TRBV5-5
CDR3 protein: CASSAGAGEGNTIYF
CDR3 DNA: TGTGCCAGCTCTGCCGGGGCAGGGGAAGGAAACACCATATATTTT

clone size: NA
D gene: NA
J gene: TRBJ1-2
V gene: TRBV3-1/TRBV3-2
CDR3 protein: CASSRLGGARGSGGYTF
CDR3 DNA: TGTGCCAGCAGCCGCCTAGGGGGGGCAAGGGGCTCCGGTGGCTACACCTTC

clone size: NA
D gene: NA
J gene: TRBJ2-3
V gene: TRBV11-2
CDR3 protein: CASSLDRDTNTDTQYF
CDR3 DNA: TGTGCCAGCAGCTTAGACCGGGACACCAACACAGATACGCAGTATTTT

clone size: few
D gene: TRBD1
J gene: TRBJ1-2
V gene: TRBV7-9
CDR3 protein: CASSSLSTGAGYTF
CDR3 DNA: TGTGCCAGCAGCTCCCTCTCTACAGGGGCTGGCTACACCTTC

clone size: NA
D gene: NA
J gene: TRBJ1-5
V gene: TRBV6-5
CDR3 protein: CASSYSAGSDQPQHF
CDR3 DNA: TGTGCCAGCAGTTACTCGGCCGGGAGCGATCAGCCCCAGCATTTT

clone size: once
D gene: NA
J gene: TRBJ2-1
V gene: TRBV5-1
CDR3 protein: CASSLGQPGKSSYNEQFF
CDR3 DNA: TGCGCCAGCAGCTTGGGACAGCCCGGCAAGAGCTCCTACAATGAGCAGTTCTTC

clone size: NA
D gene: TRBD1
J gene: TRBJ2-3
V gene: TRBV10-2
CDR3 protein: CASSEPLTGGIEDTQYF
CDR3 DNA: TGCGCCAGCAGTGAGCCCTTGACAGGGGGAATTGAAGATACGCAGTATTTT

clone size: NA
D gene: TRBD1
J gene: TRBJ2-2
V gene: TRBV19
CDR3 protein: CASRPGQGTGELFF
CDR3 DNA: TGTGCCAGTAGACCGGGACAGGGCACCGGGGAGCTGTTTTTT

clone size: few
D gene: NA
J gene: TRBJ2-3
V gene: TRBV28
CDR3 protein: CASSRDYRTDTQYF
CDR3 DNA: TGTGCCAGCAGCAGAGACTACCGCACAGATACGCAGTATTTT

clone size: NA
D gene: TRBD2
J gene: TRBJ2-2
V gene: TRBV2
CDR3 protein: CASRGTSESGELFF
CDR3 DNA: TGTGCCAGCAGGGGGACTAGTGAATCCGGGGAGCTGTTTTTT

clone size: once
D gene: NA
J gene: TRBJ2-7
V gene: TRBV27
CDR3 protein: CASSGGPSYEQYF
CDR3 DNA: TGTGCCAGCAGTGGCGGGCCTTCCTACGAGCAGTACTTC

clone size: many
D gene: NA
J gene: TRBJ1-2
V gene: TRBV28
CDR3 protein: CASRLAARPDSYGYTF
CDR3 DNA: TGTGCCAGCAGACTAGCGGCCAGGCCGGATTCCTATGGCTACACCTTC

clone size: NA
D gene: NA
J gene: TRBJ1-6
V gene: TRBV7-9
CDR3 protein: CASSAPSGNNSPLHF
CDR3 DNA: TGTGCCAGCAGCGCCCCTTCGGGGAATAATTCACCCCTCCACTTT

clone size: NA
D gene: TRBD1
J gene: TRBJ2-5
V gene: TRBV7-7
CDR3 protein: CASSLGTGGQETQYF
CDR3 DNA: TGTGCCAGCAGCTTAGGGACAGGCGGGCAAGAGACCCAGTACTTC

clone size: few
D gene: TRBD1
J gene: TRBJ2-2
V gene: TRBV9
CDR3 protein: CASSTTGGDTGELFF
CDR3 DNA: TGTGCCAGCAGCACGACAGGGGGCGACACCGGGGAGCTGTTTTTT